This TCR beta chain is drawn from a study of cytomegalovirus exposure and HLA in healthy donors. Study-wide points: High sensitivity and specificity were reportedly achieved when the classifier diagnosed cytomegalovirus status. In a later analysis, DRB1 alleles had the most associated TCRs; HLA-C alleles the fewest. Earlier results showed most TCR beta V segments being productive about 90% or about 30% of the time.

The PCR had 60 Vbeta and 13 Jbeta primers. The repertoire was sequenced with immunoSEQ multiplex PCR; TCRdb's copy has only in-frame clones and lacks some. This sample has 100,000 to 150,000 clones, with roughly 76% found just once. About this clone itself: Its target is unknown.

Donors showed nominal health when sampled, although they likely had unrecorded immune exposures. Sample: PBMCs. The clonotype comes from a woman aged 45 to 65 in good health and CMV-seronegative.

This chain's CDR3 is CAWSQGGQPQHF. The CDR3 DNA follows: TGTGCCTGGAGCCAGGGTGGTCAGCCCCAGCATTTT. The J gene is TRBJ1-5, the V gene TRBV30; possible D gene TRBD1, 5 bases. This CDR3 comprises 12 residues. The V end lost 3 bases, the J end lost 6 bases, and 9 bases lay between the germline ends. Germline lookup yields CDR1 GTSNPN and CDR2 SVGIG (reference sequence).